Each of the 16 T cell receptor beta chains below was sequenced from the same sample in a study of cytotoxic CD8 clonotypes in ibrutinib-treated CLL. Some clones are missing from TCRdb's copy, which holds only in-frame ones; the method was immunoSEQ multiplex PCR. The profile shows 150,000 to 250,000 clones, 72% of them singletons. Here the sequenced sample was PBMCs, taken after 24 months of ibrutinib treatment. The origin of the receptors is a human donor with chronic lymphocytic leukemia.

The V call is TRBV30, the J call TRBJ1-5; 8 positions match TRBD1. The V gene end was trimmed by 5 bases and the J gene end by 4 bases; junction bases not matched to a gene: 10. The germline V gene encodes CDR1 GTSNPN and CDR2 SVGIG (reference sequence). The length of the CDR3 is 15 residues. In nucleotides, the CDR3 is TGTGCCTGGGACGGACAGGGAGGAGGAAATCAGCCCCAGCATTTT. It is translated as CAWDGQGGGNQPQHF.

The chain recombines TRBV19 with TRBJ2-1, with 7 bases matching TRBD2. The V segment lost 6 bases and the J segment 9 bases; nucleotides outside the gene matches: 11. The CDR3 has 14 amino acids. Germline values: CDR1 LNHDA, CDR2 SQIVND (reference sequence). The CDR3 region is CASSGEGLSSEQFF. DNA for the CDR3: TGTGCCAGTAGCGGGGAGGGCCTAAGCTCTGAGCAGTTCTTC.

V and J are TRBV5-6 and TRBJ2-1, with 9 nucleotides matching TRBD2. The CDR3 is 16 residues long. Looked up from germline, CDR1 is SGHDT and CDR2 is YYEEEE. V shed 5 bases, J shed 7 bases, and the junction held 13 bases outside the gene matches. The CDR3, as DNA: TGTGCCAGCAGGCCGTTTGGCGGGAGGGCCGTTAATGAGCAGTTCTTC. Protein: CASRPFGGRAVNEQFF.

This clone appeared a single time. The CDR3 nucleotides read TGTGCCAGCAGCCAAGCGGGACAGCGAGGCATGAACACTGAAGCTTTCTTT. Translating gives CASSQAGQRGMNTEAFF. The chain carries TRBV14 and TRBJ1-1; TRBD1 matches at 7 bases. Germline values: CDR1 SGHDN, CDR2 FVKESK. Trimming took 1 base from V and 0 from J; bases not matched to a gene: 8. This CDR3 has 17 amino acids.

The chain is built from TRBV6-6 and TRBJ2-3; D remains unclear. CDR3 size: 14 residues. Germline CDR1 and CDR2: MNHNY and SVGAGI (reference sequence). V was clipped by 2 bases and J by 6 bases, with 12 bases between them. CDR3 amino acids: CASSYEPGRDTQYF. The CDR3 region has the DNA TGTGCCAGCAGTTACGAGCCTGGAAGGGATACGCAGTATTTT.

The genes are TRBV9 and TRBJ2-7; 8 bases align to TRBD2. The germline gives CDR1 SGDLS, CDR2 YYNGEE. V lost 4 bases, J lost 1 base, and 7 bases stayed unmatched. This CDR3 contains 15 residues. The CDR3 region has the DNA TGTGCCAGCAGCCCCCGGCCGGGGGGGTCCTACGAGCAGTACTTC. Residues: CASSPRPGGSYEQYF.

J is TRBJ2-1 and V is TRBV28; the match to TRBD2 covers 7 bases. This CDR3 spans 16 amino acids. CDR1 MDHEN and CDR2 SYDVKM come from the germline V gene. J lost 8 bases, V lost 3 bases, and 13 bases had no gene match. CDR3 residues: CASSFPRGGEGDEQFF. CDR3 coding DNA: TGTGCCAGCAGTTTCCCCCGGGGCGGGGAGGGCGATGAGCAGTTCTTC.

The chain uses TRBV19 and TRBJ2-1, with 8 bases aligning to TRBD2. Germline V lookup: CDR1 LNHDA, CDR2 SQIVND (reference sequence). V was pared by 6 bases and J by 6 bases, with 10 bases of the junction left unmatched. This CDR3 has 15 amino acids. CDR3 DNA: TGTGCCAGTAGCCCAATAGCGGGACAAAGCAATGAGCAGTTCTTC. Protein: CASSPIAGQSNEQFF.

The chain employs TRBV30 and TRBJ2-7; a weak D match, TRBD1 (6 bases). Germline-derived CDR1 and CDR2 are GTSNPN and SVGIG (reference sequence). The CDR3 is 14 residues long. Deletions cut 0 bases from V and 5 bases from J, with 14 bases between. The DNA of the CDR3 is TGTGCCTGGAGTGTACTCAGGGGAGATAACGAGCAGTACTTC. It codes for CAWSVLRGDNEQYF.

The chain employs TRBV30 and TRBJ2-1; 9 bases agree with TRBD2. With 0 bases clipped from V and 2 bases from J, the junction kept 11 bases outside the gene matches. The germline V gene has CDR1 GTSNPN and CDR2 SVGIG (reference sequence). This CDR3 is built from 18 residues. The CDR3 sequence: CAWSVFRSSGRTYNEQFF. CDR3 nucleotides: TGTGCCTGGAGTGTTTTTCGCTCCAGCGGGAGGACCTACAATGAGCAGTTCTTC.

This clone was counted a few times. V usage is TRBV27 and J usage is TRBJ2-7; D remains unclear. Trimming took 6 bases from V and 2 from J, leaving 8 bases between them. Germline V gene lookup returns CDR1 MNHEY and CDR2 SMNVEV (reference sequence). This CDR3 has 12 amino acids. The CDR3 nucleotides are TGTGCCAGCAGAGGCAGAACCTACGAGCAGTACTTC. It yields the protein CASRGRTYEQYF.

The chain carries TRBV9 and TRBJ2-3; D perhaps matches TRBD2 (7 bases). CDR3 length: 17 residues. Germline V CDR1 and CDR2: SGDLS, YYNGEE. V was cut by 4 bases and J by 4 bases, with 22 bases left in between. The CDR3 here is CASSSMGGPGHPDTQYF. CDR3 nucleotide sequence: TGTGCCAGCAGCTCAATGGGGGGGCCGGGGCACCCAGATACGCAGTATTTT.

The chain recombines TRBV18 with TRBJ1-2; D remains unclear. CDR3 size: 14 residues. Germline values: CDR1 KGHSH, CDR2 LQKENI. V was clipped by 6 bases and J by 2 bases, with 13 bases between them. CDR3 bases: TGTGCCAGCTCTGTAGACCGAGCGAACTATGGCTACACCTTC. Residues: CASSVDRANYGYTF.

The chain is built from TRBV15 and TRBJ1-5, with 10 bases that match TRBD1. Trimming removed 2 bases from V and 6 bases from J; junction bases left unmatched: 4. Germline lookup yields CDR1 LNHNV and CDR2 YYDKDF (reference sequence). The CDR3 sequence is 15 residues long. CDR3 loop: CATSRRTGGGQPQHF. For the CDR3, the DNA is TGTGCCACCAGCAGAAGGACAGGGGGTGGTCAGCCCCAGCATTTT.

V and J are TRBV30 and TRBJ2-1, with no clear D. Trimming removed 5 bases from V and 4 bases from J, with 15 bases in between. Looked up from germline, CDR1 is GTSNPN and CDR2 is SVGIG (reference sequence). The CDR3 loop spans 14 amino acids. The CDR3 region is CAWANLDRYNEQFF. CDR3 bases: TGTGCCTGGGCTAACCTGGACCGATACAATGAGCAGTTCTTC.

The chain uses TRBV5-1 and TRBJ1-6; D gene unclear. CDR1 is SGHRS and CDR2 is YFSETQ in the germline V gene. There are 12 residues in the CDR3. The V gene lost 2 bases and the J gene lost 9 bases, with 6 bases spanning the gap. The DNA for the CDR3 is TGCGCCAGCAGCTTTATCGGTTCACCCCTCCACTTT. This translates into CASSFIGSPLHF.